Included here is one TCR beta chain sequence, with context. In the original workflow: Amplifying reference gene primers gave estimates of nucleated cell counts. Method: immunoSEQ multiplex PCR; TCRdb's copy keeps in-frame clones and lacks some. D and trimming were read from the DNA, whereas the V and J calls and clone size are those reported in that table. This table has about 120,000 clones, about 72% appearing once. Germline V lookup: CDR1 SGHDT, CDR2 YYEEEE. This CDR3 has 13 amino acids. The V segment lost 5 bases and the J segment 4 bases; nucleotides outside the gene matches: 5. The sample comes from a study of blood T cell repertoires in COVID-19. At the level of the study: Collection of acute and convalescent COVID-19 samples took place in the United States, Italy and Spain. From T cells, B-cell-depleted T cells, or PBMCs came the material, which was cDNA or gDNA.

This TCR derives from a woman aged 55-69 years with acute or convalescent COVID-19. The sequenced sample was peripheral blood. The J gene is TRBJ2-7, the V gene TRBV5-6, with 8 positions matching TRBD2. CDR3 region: CASRRGGRYEQYF. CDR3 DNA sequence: TGTGCCAGCAGACGGGGGGGCAGGTACGAGCAGTACTTC.